This T cell receptor (beta chain) was found in a study of spatial heterogeneity in lung cancer. Documented time point: sample taken at primary tumor resection. Whole RNA from tumor, nontumor lung or frozen PBMC was sequenced unsorted. Each CDR3 protein gets one entry after TCRdb re-called the 5' RACE reads with MiXCR. The repertoire holds tens of thousands of distinct CDR3 sequences, roughly 7% seen once, with approximately 2.9% in the top ten. The CDR3 is made up of 12 amino acids. Germline V gene data show CDR1 as LGHDT and CDR2 as YNNKEL (reference sequence). V lost 5 bases, J lost 5 bases, and 10 bases lay in between. In this sample, this clonotype turned up a few times.

The sequences come from PBMCs, collected at surgery. The chain links TRBV3-1 to TRBJ2-7, with D perhaps TRBD1 or TRBD2 (5 bases each). This sequence originates from a female donor with early-stage non-small cell lung cancer. The CDR3: CASSLEGNEQYF. The CDR3 coding sequence is TGTGCCAGCAGCTTAGAGGGGAACGAGCAGTACTTC.